A selection of T cell receptor beta chains follows, all from one sample in a study of graft-versus-host responses after intestinal transplantation. Measured with immunoSEQ multiplex PCR; TCRdb has only the in-frame clones, and not every one. The sample shows under 20,000 clones, about a third of them seen only once. Sequencing used alloreactive CD4+ T cells from a mixed lymphocyte reaction culture, obtained before transplantation. The receptors shown here come from a human patient who was an organ donor for intestinal transplantation. The CDR3 runs from the conserved cysteine through the conserved F or W.

TRBJ1-4 | TRBV6-5 | CASSYSRGNEKLFF
TRBJ1-4 | TRBV5-4 | CASSLTGGDEKLFF
TRBJ2-2 | TRBV19 | CASSQTGGTGELFF
TRBJ2-7 | TRBV10-3 | CAISDPTSGPYEQYF
TRBJ2-3 | TRBV6-5 | CATHRVSGTDTQYF
TRBJ1-3 | TRBV7-6 | CASSLVGTGPGNTIYF
TRBJ2-5 | TRBV7-9 | CASSLARITGTSGQETQYF
TRBJ2-2 | TRBV2 | CASSALGGTGELFF
TRBJ1-2 | TRBV5-1 | CASRSTSGSDGYTF
TRBJ2-2 | TRBV14 | CASGSGTNTGELFF
TRBJ1-4 | TRBV28 | CASSSPHLEKLFF
TRBJ2-2 | TRBV9 | CASSAGTTGTGELFF
TRBJ2-7 | TRBV5-4 | CASSQGTSGGSYEQYF
TRBJ2-7 | TRBV29-1 | CSLERGYEQYF
TRBJ2-7 | TRBV5-1 | CASSLDARSLYEQYF
TRBJ2-3 | TRBV28 | CASSLAGGPSTDTQYF
TRBJ1-5 | TRBV6-1 | CASSDQTGGDQPQHF
TRBJ1-1 | TRBV7-9 | CASSHHRENTEAFF
TRBJ2-2 | TRBV11-3 | CASSPGRDNTGELFF
TRBJ2-7 | TRBV5-4 | CASSLGPGGAYEQYF
TRBJ2-7 | TRBV9 | CASSGEAVNSYEQYF
TRBJ2-7 | TRBV20-1 | CSASPHREQYF
TRBJ1-1 | TRBV6-6 | CASSRGVTNTEAFF
TRBJ1-1 | TRBV6-6 | CASRDRGEAFF
TRBJ1-4 | TRBV6-1 | CASSPSGGGEKLFF
TRBJ1-5 | TRBV4-2 | CASSPRTGTGPGQPQHF
TRBJ1-2 | TRBV2 | CASIGTGWVYGYTF
TRBJ2-3 | TRBV27 | CASSFEATGAPFTDTQYF